The 27 T cell receptor beta chains given below trace back to one sample, sequenced in a study of siplizumab effects on memory and regulatory T cells. Measured with immunoSEQ multiplex PCR; TCRdb has only the in-frame clones, and not every one. The sample contains 75,000 to 100,000 clones, just under 95% of which appear only once. Sequencing was carried out using non-Treg CD4+ T cells sorted from blood. All receptors come from a human donor in good health.

The V gene is TRBV7-9, the J gene TRBJ2-1; maybe TRBD2 (6 bases). This CDR3 contains 17 residues. Germline V CDR1 and CDR2: SEHNR, FQNEAQ (reference sequence). Trimming pared 5 bases from V and 3 bases from J, leaving 20 bases between. CDR3: CASSQVGRRALYNEQFF. The CDR3 region has the DNA TGTGCCAGCAGCCAAGTAGGGCGGAGGGCCCTCTACAATGAGCAGTTCTTC.

The chain is built from TRBV19 and TRBJ2-3, with 9 bases lining up with TRBD1. With V trimmed by 4 bases and J by 6 bases, 11 bases remained unmatched. Germline V gene data show CDR1 as LNHDA and CDR2 as SQIVND (reference sequence). This CDR3 is 16 amino acids long. CDR3 DNA sequence: TGTGCCAGTAGTAACCCGAGGACAGGGGACCTCGATACGCAGTATTTT. Its translation: CASSNPRTGDLDTQYF. Drawing the rest from reference TRBV19 and TRBJ2-3, the complete variable domain is DGGITQSPKYLFRKEGQNVTLSCEQNLNHDAMYWYRQDPGQGLRLIYYSQIVNDFQKGDIAEGYSVSREKKESFPLTVTSAQKNPTAFYLCASSNPRTGDLDTQYFGPGTRLTVL.

In this sample, this clone turned up once. The rearrangement links TRBV27 to TRBJ1-2; 8 nucleotides line up with TRBD1. The germline CDR1 and CDR2 sequences are MNHEY and SMNVEV (reference sequence). Unmatched junction bases numbered 7, after V lost 0 bases and J lost 1 base. This CDR3 is built from 17 residues. CDR3: CASSLSRGRGLNYGYTF. CDR3 in DNA: TGTGCCAGCAGTTTATCCAGAGGCAGGGGGCTTAACTATGGCTACACCTTC.

The rearrangement links TRBV19 to TRBJ2-1; TRBD1 matches 7 bases. Per the germline V gene, CDR1 is LNHDA and CDR2 is SQIVND (reference sequence). The CDR3 consists of 16 residues. Trimming at V came to 5 bases and at J to 7 bases, leaving 14 bases not matched to a gene. CDR3 DNA sequence: TGTGCCAGTAGTCCGGGAACAGGGGTCTATAGGAATGAGCAGTTCTTC. It translates to CASSPGTGVYRNEQFF.

The chain has TRBV18 and TRBJ2-7, with D hard to call. The germline gives CDR1 KGHSH, CDR2 LQKENI. Deletions cut 2 bases from V and 5 bases from J, with 7 bases between. The length of the CDR3 is 12 residues. The CDR3: CASSPYRDEQYF. The CDR3 DNA reads TGTGCCAGCTCACCATATCGCGACGAGCAGTACTTC.

The chain employs TRBV28 and TRBJ1-5; D gene ambiguous. Germline V gives CDR1 MDHEN, CDR2 SYDVKM. V dropped 5 bases and J dropped 3 bases, with 14 bases sitting between them. This CDR3 spans 15 amino acids. The CDR3: CASSPVRPDNQPQHF. The CDR3 coding sequence is TGTGCCAGCAGTCCAGTACGACCGGACAATCAGCCCCAGCATTTT. Full variable domain (missing parts from reference TRBV28 and TRBJ1-5): DVKVTQSSRYLVKRTGEKVFLECVQDMDHENMFWYRQDPGLGLRLIYFSYDVKMKEKGDIPEGYSVSREKKERFSLILESASTNQTSMYLCASSPVRPDNQPQHFGDGTRLSIL.

This chain links TRBV7-3 with TRBJ1-4; D is ambiguous. The V and J ends lost 3 bases and 7 bases respectively, with 9 bases between them. This CDR3 has 13 residues. Germline-derived CDR1 and CDR2 are SGHTA and FQGTGA. The CDR3 DNA follows: TGTGCCAGCAGCTTGGGGAAGGGTGAAAAACTGTTTTTT. Encoded protein: CASSLGKGEKLFF. The full variable domain, completed using reference TRBV7-3 and TRBJ1-4, is GAGVSQTPSNKVTEKGKYVELRCDPISGHTALYWYRQSLGQGPEFLIYFQGTGAADDSGLPNDRFFAVRPEGSVSTLKIQRTERGDSAVYLCASSLGKGEKLFFGSGTQLSVL.

The genes are TRBV29-1 and TRBJ2-7, with TRBD2 identical over 14 bases. After removal of 6 bases from V and 4 bases from J, the junction contained 8 bases not matched to a gene. The CDR3 length is 15 residues. CDR1 is SQVTM, CDR2 ANQGSEA, per germline. The CDR3 spells CSVAQGTSGSYEQYF. In DNA, the CDR3 is TGCAGCGTCGCCCAAGGGACTAGCGGGAGTTACGAGCAGTACTTC.

The V gene is TRBV4-1, the J gene TRBJ2-3; 8 positions match TRBD1. The germline CDR1 and CDR2 sequences are MGHRA and YSYEKL. The CDR3 is made up of 17 amino acids. The V gene end was trimmed by 2 bases and the J gene end by 7 bases; junction bases not matched to a gene: 14. The CDR3: CASSQSYTDRGRNTQYF. The DNA for the CDR3 is TGCGCCAGCAGCCAATCTTACACCGACAGGGGTAGAAATACGCAGTATTTT.

This clone was seen just once. This chain uses TRBV5-1 with TRBJ2-3, with 13 bases matching TRBD2. Germline assignment: CDR1 SGHRS and CDR2 YFSETQ. V lost 1 base, J lost 4 bases, and 9 bases stayed unmatched. CDR3 size: 18 residues. The CDR3 sequence: CASSLIYATSGRSDTQYF. CDR3 nucleotides: TGCGCCAGCAGCTTGATCTACGCGACTAGCGGGAGGTCAGATACGCAGTATTTT.

The CDR3 DNA reads TGTGCCAGCAGCTTAGCAGGGGTGAACACTGAAGCTTTCTTT. As protein: CASSLAGVNTEAFF. The genes are TRBV11-3 and TRBJ1-1, with D possibly matching TRBD1 (6 bases). This CDR3 spans 14 amino acids. Germline V CDR1 and CDR2: SGHNT, YENEEA. The V end lost 1 base, the J end lost 0 bases, and 6 bases lay between the germline ends. Full variable domain (rest looked up from reference TRBV11-3 and TRBJ1-1): EAGVVQSPRYKIIEKKQPVAFWCNPISGHNTLYWYLQNLGQGPELLIRYENEEAVDDSQLPKDRFSAERLKGVDSTLKIQPAELGDSAVYLCASSLAGVNTEAFFGQGTRLTVV.

J is TRBJ2-2 and V is TRBV28, with D perhaps given as TRBD1 or TRBD2 (5 bases each). The germline CDR1 and CDR2 sequences are MDHEN and SYDVKM. The CDR3 loop spans 17 amino acids. The germline V and J ends were trimmed by 5 bases and 0 bases, with 16 bases remaining between them. CDR3: CASSPHAGTANTGELFF. The CDR3, as DNA: TGTGCCAGCAGTCCGCACGCCGGGACGGCGAACACCGGGGAGCTGTTTTTT.

The rearrangement joins TRBV7-8 to TRBJ1-5; 9 bases fit TRBD1. The CDR3 covers 17 residues. V trimming: 1 base; J trimming: 6 bases; junction bases outside the gene matches: 10. Germline CDR1 SGHVS, CDR2 FQNEAQ. The CDR3 DNA reads TGTGCCAGCAGCTTAGATAAACGGGACAGGGAAAGTCAGCCCCAGCATTTT. Amino acids: CASSLDKRDRESQPQHF.

This clone appeared once. This chain connects TRBV10-3 to TRBJ2-4, with TRBD1 identical over 7 bases. The V and J ends lost 3 bases and 5 bases, in that order; junction bases with no gene match: 7. CDR1 and CDR2 (germline): ENHRY, SYGVKD. There are 15 residues in the CDR3. The DNA for the CDR3 is TGTGCCATCAGTGATTTAGGGACAGCTGAAAACATTCAGTACTTC. Its protein is CAISDLGTAENIQYF.

CDR3 sequence reads: CASSLTGGQETQYF. The CDR3 bases are TGTGCCAGCAGCTTAACTGGGGGCCAAGAGACCCAGTACTTC. The chain has TRBV7-3 and TRBJ2-5, with D tentatively TRBD1 or TRBD2 (5 bases each). Trimming shortened V by 0 bases and J by 1 base, and 6 bases separated the two germline ends. From germline, CDR1 is SGHTA and CDR2 FQGTGA. The CDR3 totals 14 residues.

V usage is TRBV6-6 and J usage is TRBJ2-5; D call uncertain. The CDR3 is made up of 12 amino acids. Germline CDR1 MNHNY, CDR2 SVGAGI (reference sequence). V lost 0 bases and J lost 7, with 6 bases in between. The CDR3: CASSYSAGTQYF. CDR3 sequence (DNA): TGTGCCAGCAGTTACTCTGCAGGGACCCAGTACTTC.

This chain connects TRBV7-9 to TRBJ1-1, with D perhaps TRBD1 (5 bases). Trimming removed 5 bases from V and 4 bases from J, with 14 bases in between. CDR1 is SEHNR, CDR2 FQNEAQ, per germline (reference sequence). The CDR3 is made up of 14 amino acids. As DNA, the CDR3 is TGTGCCAGCAGCATTACAGGCGTTGGCACTGAAGCTTTCTTT. Protein sequence: CASSITGVGTEAFF. Full variable domain (rest looked up from reference TRBV7-9 and TRBJ1-1): DTGVSQNPRHKITKRGQNVTFRCDPISEHNRLYWYRQTLGQGPEFLTYFQNEAQLEKSRLLSDRFSAERPKGSFSTLEIQRTEQGDSAMYLCASSITGVGTEAFFGQGTRLTVV.

The J gene is TRBJ2-2, the V gene TRBV28; 8 nucleotides align to TRBD1. Trimming cost V 6 bases and J 8 bases; bases outside gene matches: 11. Germline V gene sequence: CDR1 MDHEN, CDR2 SYDVKM. The CDR3 loop spans 15 amino acids. CDR3 nucleotide sequence: TGTGCCAGCAGAATTGGACAGGGTGCACCTGGGGAGCTGTTTTTT. Translated: CASRIGQGAPGELFF.

The chain is built from TRBV7-8 and TRBJ2-2; 11 positions agree with TRBD2. With 3 bases clipped from V and 4 bases from J, the junction kept 22 bases outside the gene matches. CDR1 SGHVS and CDR2 FQNEAQ come from the germline V gene. There are 22 residues in the CDR3. CDR3 bases: TGTGCCAGCAGCTTTAACCTACGGACTAGCGGGTTAATACGGGCGAGCACCGGGGAGCTGTTTTTT. It yields the protein CASSFNLRTSGLIRASTGELFF.

This clone showed up just once. V is TRBV6-1 and J is TRBJ2-3; 7 bases map to TRBD2. Germline V gene lookup returns CDR1 MNHNS and CDR2 SASEGT. V lost 4 bases and J lost 2; bases outside the gene matches: 3. The CDR3 spans 14 residues. CDR3 sequence (DNA): TGTGCCAGCAGTGGGCTAGCGGTCACAGATACGCAGTATTTT. It is translated as CASSGLAVTDTQYF.

This sequence joins TRBV5-1 and TRBJ2-7; possible D gene TRBD1, 5 bases. Per germline, CDR1 SGHRS and CDR2 YFSETQ. Trimming took off 7 bases at V and 2 bases at J, with 19 bases between the two ends. The CDR3 length is 15 residues. Here the CDR3 reads CASHGAGPRPYEQYF. The CDR3 region has the DNA TGCGCCAGCCATGGGGCCGGTCCAAGGCCCTACGAGCAGTACTTC.

The genes are TRBV28 and TRBJ2-7; D is unclear. There are 14 residues in the CDR3. Germline CDR1 reads MDHEN; CDR2 reads SYDVKM. V was cut by 8 bases and J by 0 bases, with 14 bases left in between. The CDR3 DNA sequence: TGTGCCAGCCTTGGGGTCCTTAGCTCCTACGAGCAGTACTTC. Residues: CASLGVLSSYEQYF.

CDR3: CASSILPTAGNHTF. The CDR3 region has the DNA TGTGCCAGTAGTATACTACCGACAGCGGGAAACCACACCTTC. The chain joins TRBV19 to TRBJ1-2, with a tentative D call TRBD1 (5 bases). V was shortened by 2 bases and J by 12 bases, with 19 bases between the two germline ends. The CDR3 is 14 residues long. CDR1 and CDR2 (germline): LNHDA, SQIVND (reference sequence).

The sample holds one count of this clone. V usage is TRBV5-4 and J usage is TRBJ2-7; D not resolved. The CDR3 consists of 14 residues. Germline V lookup: CDR1 SGHNT, CDR2 YYREEE (reference sequence). The V gene lost 4 bases and the J gene lost 0 bases, with 11 bases spanning the gap. CDR3 coding DNA: TGTGCCAGCAGCCCGACCTCAACCTCCTACGAGCAGTACTTC. Translation gives CASSPTSTSYEQYF.

The chain employs TRBV2 and TRBJ2-1, with 7 bases lining up with TRBD1. V shed 6 bases and J 1 base; nucleotides not matched to a gene: 6. The CDR3 has 15 residues. Germline-derived CDR1 and CDR2 are SNHLY and FYNNEI. The chain's CDR3 is CASRLDRASYNEQFF. The DNA of the CDR3 is TGTGCCAGCAGACTTGACAGGGCATCCTACAATGAGCAGTTCTTC.

The count of this clone is one. The chain combines TRBV5-1 with TRBJ2-7; possible D gene TRBD2, 5 bases. Germline-derived CDR1 and CDR2 are SGHRS and YFSETQ. V was trimmed by 1 base and J by 6 bases, leaving 14 bases between them. This CDR3 is built from 14 residues. The CDR3 coding sequence is TGCGCCAGCAGCTTGTCCGCCAGTGGAGGCGAGCAGTACTTC. Protein: CASSLSASGGEQYF.

This chain links TRBV7-8 with TRBJ1-3; maybe TRBD1 (5 bases). Trimming removed 8 bases from V and 4 bases from J, with 15 bases in between. In germline, CDR1 is SGHVS, CDR2 FQNEAQ. The CDR3 covers 14 residues. CDR3 sequence (DNA): TGTGCCAGCCTAGACAGACACTTAGGAAACACCATATATTTT. Amino acids: CASLDRHLGNTIYF.